This paragraph covers one TCR beta chain sequence. This sample stems from a study of blood T cell repertoires in COVID-19. For the study at large: Italy, Spain and the United States were the sources of the convalescent and acute COVID-19 samples. Sample material is recorded as cDNA or gDNA derived from T cells, B-cell-depleted T cells, or PBMCs.

Original data processing: From reference gene primer amplification, estimates of nucleated cell counts were derived. Here immunoSEQ multiplex PCR was the method, and the copy in TCRdb shows in-frame clones only, minus some. V, J and clone size were drawn from that table, and D and trimming were deduced from the DNA. The sample includes around 100,000 clones, 90% of them seen just once. Germline V lookup: CDR1 WNHNN, CDR2 SYGVQD (reference sequence). The CDR3 runs 16 residues. With 3 bases removed from V and 6 bases from J, the gap between germline ends came to 18 bases. J is TRBJ2-1 and V is TRBV10-1; D may be TRBD1 (5 bases). This clonotype was sampled from a man in his fifties or sixties with acute or convalescent COVID-19. The specimen was peripheral blood. Here the CDR3 DNA reads TGCGCCAGCAGTGACTGGGGTTTGACTGGGGCCAATGAGCAGTTCTTC. The encoded protein is CASSDWGLTGANEQFF.